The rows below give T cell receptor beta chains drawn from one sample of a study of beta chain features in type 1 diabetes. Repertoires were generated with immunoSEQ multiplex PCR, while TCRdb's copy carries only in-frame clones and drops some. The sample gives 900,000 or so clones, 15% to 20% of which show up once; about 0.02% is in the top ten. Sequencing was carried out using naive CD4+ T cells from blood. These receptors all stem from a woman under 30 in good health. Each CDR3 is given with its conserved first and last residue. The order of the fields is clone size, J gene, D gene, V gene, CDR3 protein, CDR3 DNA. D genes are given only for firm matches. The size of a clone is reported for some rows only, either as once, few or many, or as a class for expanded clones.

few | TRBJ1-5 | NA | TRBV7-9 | CASSFTEQPQHF | TGTGCCAGCAGCTTTACAGAACAGCCCCAGCATTTT
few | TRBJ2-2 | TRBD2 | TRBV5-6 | CASSLALTSGNSGELFF | TGTGCCAGCAGCTTGGCATTGACTAGCGGGAATTCCGGGGAGCTGTTTTTT
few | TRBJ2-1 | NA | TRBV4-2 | CASSQEYRVSDEQFF | TGTGCCAGCAGCCAAGAGTACAGGGTCAGCGATGAGCAGTTCTTC
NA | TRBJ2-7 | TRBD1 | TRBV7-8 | CASSAEPGQGIKDSREQYF | TGTGCCAGCAGCGCAGAACCGGGACAGGGAATCAAAGACTCTCGGGAGCAGTACTTC
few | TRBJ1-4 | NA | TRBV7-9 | CASSPWRMENEKLFF | TGTGCCAGCAGCCCTTGGCGAATGGAGAATGAAAAACTGTTTTTT
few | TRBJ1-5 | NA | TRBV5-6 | CASSLRQGGNQPQHF | TGTGCCAGCAGCTTGAGGCAGGGTGGCAATCAGCCCCAGCATTTT
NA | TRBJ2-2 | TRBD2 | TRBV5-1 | CASTETSGSIGELFF | TGCGCCAGCACCGAGACTAGCGGGAGTATCGGGGAGCTGTTTTTT
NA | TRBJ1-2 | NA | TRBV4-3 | CASSPSEEGILVRRYTF | TGCGCCAGCAGCCCTTCGGAGGAAGGGATTTTGGTTCGGCGCTACACCTTC
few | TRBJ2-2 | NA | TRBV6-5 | CASSSFTGELFF | TGTGCCAGCAGTTCGTTCACCGGGGAGCTGTTTTTT
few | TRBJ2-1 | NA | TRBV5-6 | CASSYRNEQFF | TGTGCCAGCAGCTATAGGAATGAGCAGTTCTTC
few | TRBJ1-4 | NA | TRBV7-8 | CASSLARGINEKLFF | TGTGCCAGCAGCTTAGCTAGGGGAATCAATGAAAAACTGTTTTTT